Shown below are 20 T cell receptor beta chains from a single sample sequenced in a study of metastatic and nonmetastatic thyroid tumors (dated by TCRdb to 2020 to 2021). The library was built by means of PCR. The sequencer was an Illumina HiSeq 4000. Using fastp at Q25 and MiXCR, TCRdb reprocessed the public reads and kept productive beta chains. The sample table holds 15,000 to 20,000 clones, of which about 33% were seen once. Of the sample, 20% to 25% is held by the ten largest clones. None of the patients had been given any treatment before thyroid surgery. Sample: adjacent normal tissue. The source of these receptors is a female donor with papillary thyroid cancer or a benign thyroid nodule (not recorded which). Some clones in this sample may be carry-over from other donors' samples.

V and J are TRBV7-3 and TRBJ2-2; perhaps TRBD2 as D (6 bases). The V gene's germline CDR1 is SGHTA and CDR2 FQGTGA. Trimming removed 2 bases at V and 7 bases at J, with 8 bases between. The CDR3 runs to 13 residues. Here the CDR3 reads CASSLGRGGELFF. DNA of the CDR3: TGTGCCAGCAGCTTAGGGCGGGGCGGGGAGCTGTTTTTT.

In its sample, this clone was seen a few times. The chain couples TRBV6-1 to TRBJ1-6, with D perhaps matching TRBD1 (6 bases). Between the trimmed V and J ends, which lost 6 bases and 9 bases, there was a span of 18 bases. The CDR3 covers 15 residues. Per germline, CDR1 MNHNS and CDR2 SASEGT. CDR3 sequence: CASSSDRLKSSPLHF. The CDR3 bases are TGTGCCAGCAGCTCCGACAGGCTCAAAAGTTCACCCCTCCACTTT.

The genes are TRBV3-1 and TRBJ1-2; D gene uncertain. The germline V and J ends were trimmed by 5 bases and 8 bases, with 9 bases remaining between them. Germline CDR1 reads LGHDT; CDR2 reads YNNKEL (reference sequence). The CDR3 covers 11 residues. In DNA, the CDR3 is TGTGCCAGCAGCAGGGAGGGCGGCTACACCTTC. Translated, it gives CASSREGGYTF.

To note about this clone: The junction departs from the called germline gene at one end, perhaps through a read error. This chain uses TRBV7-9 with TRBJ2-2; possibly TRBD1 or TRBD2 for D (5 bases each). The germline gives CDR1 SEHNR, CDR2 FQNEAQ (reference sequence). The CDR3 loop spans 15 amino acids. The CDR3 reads CASSLVAGYAGELFF. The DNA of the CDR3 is TGTGCCAGCAGCTTAGTGGCAGGGTATGCTGGGGAGCTATTTTTT.

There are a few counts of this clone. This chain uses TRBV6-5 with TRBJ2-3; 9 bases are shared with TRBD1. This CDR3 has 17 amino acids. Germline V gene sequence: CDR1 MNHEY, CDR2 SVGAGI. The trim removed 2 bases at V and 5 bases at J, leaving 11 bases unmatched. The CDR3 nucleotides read TGTGCCAGCAGTTACCTTTACAGGGGGCGCGGAGGAGATACGCAGTATTTT. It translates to CASSYLYRGRGGDTQYF.

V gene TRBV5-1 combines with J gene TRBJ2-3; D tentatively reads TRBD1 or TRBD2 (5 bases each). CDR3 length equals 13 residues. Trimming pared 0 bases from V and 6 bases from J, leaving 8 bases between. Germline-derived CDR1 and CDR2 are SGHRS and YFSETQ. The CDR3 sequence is CASSLGEGDTQYF. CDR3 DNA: TGCGCCAGCAGCTTGGGTGAGGGGGATACGCAGTATTTT.

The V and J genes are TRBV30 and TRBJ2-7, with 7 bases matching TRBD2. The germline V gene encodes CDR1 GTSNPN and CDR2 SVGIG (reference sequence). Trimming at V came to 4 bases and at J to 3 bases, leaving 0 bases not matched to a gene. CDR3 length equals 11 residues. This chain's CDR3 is CAWTSGYEQYF. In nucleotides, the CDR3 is TGTGCCTGGACTAGCGGCTACGAGCAGTACTTC.

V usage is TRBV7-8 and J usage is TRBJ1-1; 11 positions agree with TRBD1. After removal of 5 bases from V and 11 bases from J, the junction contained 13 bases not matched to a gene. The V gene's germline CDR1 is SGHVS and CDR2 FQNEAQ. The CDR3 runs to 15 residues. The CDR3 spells CASSEGTGGKEGAFF. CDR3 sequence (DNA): TGTGCCAGCAGCGAAGGGACAGGGGGAAAGGAGGGTGCTTTCTTT.

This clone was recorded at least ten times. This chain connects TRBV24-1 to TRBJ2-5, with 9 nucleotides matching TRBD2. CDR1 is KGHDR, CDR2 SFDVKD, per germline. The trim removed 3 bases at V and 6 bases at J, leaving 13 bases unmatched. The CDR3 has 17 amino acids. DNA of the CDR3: TGTGCCACCAGTGATCCCGGTTCAAGCGGGGGGTTGAAGACCCAGTACTTC. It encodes CATSDPGSSGGLKTQYF.

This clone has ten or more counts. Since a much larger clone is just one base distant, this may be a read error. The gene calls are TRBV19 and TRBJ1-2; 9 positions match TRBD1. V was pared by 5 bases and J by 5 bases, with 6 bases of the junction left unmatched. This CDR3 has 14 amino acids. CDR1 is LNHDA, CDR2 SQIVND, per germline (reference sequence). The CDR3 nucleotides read TGTGCCAGTAGTCCCCTGGACAGGGGATATGGCTACACCTTC. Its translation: CASSPLDRGYGYTF.

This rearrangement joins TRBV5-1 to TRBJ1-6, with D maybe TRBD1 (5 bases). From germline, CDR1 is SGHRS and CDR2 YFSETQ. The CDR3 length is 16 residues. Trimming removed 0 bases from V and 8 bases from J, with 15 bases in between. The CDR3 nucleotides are TGCGCCAGCAGCTTGGGTATGGCAGCCAGGGATTCACCCCTCCACTTT. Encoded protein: CASSLGMAARDSPLHF.

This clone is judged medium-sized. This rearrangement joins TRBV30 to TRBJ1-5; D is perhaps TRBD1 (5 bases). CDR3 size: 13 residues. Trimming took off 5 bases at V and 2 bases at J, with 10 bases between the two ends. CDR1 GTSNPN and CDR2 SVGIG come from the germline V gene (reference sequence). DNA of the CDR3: TGTGCCTGGGGGGACGGCGGCAATCAGCCCCAGCATTTT. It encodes CAWGDGGNQPQHF.

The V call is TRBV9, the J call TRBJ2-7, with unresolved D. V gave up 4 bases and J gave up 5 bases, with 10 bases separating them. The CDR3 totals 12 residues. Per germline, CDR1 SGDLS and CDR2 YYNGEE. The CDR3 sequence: CASSPGGNEQYF. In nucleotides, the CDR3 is TGTGCCAGCAGCCCCGGTGGGAACGAGCAGTACTTC.

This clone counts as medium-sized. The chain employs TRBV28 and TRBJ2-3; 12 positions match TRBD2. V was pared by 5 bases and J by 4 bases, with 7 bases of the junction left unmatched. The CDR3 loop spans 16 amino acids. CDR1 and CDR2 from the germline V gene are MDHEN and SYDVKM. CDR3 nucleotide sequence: TGTGCCAGCAGTACCCGGACTAGCGGGATCCCAGATACGCAGTATTTT. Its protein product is CASSTRTSGIPDTQYF.

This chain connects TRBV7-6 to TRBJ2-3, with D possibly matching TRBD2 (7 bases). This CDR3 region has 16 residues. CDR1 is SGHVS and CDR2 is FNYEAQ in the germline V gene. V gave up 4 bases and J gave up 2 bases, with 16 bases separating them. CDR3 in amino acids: CASSWGAGVFTDTQYF. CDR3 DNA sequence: TGTGCCAGCAGCTGGGGGGCGGGAGTCTTCACAGATACGCAGTATTTT.

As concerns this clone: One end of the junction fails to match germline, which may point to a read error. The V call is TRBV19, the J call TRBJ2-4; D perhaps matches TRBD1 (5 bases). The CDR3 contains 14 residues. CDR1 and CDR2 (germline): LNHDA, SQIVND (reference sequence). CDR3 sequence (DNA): TGTGCCATTAGTGGGGCCGGGCGGTCTGACAGTCAGTACTTC. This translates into CAISGAGRSDSQYF.

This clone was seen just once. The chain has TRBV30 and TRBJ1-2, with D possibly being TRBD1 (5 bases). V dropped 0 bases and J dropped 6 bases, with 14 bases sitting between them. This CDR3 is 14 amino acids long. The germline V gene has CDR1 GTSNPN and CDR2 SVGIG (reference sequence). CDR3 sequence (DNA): TGTGCCTGGAGTGTCTGGGGGGGTTGGGATGGCTACACCTTC. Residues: CAWSVWGGWDGYTF.

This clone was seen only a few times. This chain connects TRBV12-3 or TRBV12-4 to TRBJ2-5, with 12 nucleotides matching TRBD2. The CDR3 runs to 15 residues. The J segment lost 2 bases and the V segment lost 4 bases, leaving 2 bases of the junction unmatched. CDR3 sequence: CASSSGTSGQETQYF. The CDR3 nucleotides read TGTGCCAGCAGTTCCGGGACTAGCGGGCAAGAGACCCAGTACTTC.

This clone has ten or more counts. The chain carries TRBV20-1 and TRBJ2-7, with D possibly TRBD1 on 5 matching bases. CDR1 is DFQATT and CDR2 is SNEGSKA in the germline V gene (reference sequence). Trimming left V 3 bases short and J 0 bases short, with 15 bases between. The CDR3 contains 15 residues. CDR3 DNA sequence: TGCAGTGCTAGGGGGCGAAAGTCCCTCTCCTACGAGCAGTACTTC. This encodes CSARGRKSLSYEQYF.

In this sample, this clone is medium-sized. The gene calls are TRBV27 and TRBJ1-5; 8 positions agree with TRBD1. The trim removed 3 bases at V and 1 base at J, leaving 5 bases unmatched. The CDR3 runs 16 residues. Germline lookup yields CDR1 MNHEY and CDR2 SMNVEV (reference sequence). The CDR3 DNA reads TGTGCCAGCAGTTTTTCTCAGGGGGCGAGCAATCAGCCCCAGCATTTT. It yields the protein CASSFSQGASNQPQHF.